This T cell receptor beta chain came from a study of blood T cells in healthy people across ages. Study-level findings and limits: Greater diversity and more naive CD4+ cells were seen in long-lived donors than in aged donors.

A second PCR, run for about 7 to 11 cycles, used a sample-barcoded 5' primer plus a J-beta primer mix. MiXCR was run by TCRdb on the 5' RACE reads, yielding one entry per CDR3 protein. The sample has 550,000 to 800,000 distinct CDR3 sequences; about 30% are singletons. On this clonotype itself: Its target is not known. A read error may be the cause here, since a much bigger clone is one base away.

There are 17 residues in the CDR3. Germline V lookup: CDR1 SGHVS, CDR2 FNYEAQ. The sequenced material came from blood. The sequence derives from a woman aged 80 or over in good health. V gene TRBV7-6 combines with J gene TRBJ2-5, with 9 bases matching TRBD2. The DNA for the CDR3 is TGTGCCAGCAGCGCCGGTCTAGCGGGGAGTTACCAAGAGATCCAGTACTTC. Protein sequence: CASSAGLAGSYQEIQYF. The complete variable domain, with remaining parts taken from reference TRBV7-6 and TRBJ2-5, reads GAGVSQSPRYKVTKRGQDVALRCDPISGHVSLYWYRQALGQGPEFLTYFNYEAQQDKSGLPNDRFSAERPEGSISTLTIQRTEQRDSAMYRCASSAGLAGSYQEIQYFGPGTRLLVL.